This passage covers 20 T cell receptor beta chains from one sample sequenced in a study of cytomegalovirus exposure and HLA in healthy donors. The primer mix had 60 Vbeta and 13 Jbeta primers. Sequenced by immunoSEQ multiplex PCR; TCRdb stores in-frame clones only, minus some. Of 200,000 to 250,000 clones listed, around 73% are singletons. Sequencing was performed on PBMCs. The receptors come from a woman aged 30 to 39 in good health and CMV-seronegative.

This sequence joins TRBV15 and TRBJ2-7; 9 nucleotides match TRBD1. With V trimmed by 5 bases and J by 3 bases, 5 bases remained unmatched. This CDR3 spans 14 amino acids. Germline-derived CDR1 and CDR2 are LNHNV and YYDKDF (reference sequence). The CDR3 loop reads CATSGQTGGYEQYF. As DNA, the CDR3 is TGTGCCACCAGCGGTCAGACAGGGGGCTACGAGCAGTACTTC.

This clone was recorded a few times. The chain recombines TRBV29-1 with TRBJ2-5, with 11 bases aligning to TRBD2. In germline, CDR1 is SQVTM, CDR2 ANQGSEA. The CDR3 loop spans 14 amino acids. V trimming: 6 bases; J trimming: 4 bases; junction bases outside the gene matches: 7. The CDR3 nucleotides are TGCAGCGTATTAGCGGGAGGGTATGGAGAGACCCAGTACTTC. It specifies CSVLAGGYGETQYF.

In DNA form, the CDR3 reads TGTGCCAGCAGCCAAGGAAGGGAGAGTGGGAGCACAGATACGCAGTATTTT. Its translation: CASSQGRESGSTDTQYF. This rearrangement joins TRBV4-2 to TRBJ2-3, with a possible D match to TRBD2 (5 bases). The CDR3 loop spans 17 amino acids. V lost 1 base and J 0 bases, leaving 14 bases between the germline ends. Germline V gives CDR1 LGHNA, CDR2 YNFKEQ.

This chain uses TRBV10-3 with TRBJ1-4; a possible D gene is TRBD1 (5 bases). V dropped 2 bases and J dropped 5 bases, with 9 bases sitting between them. The CDR3 extends over 14 amino acids. CDR1 is ENHRY and CDR2 is SYGVKD in the germline V gene. The DNA of the CDR3 is TGTGCCATCAGTGAGAGGGCAGGGAATGAAAAACTGTTTTTT. Encoded protein: CAISERAGNEKLFF.

This chain joins TRBV5-5 and TRBJ1-4, with 9 bases aligning to TRBD1. V lost 3 bases and J lost 1; bases outside the gene matches: 13. This CDR3 has 19 residues. The V gene's germline CDR1 is SGHKS and CDR2 YYEKEE (reference sequence). CDR3 amino acids: CASSSTGTGRWGTNEKLFF. DNA of the CDR3: TGTGCCAGCAGCTCCACCGGGACAGGGAGATGGGGAACTAATGAAAAACTGTTTTTT.

The sample holds a few counts of this clone. The rearrangement uses TRBV5-1 and TRBJ2-3; 9 positions match TRBD2. The CDR3 runs to 18 residues. J was trimmed by 3 bases and V by 0 bases; bases with no gene match: 11. Germline V gene sequence: CDR1 SGHRS, CDR2 YFSETQ. In DNA, the CDR3 is TGCGCCAGCAGCTTGGAGGGCCTCGCGGGAGGGGTGACAGATACGCAGTATTTT. It translates to CASSLEGLAGGVTDTQYF.

V gene TRBV30 combines with J gene TRBJ1-1; D remains ambiguous. The length of the CDR3 is 14 residues. V lost 4 bases, J lost 4 bases, and 16 bases lay in between. Germline loops: CDR1 GTSNPN, CDR2 SVGIG (reference sequence). The CDR3 loop is CAWTVRFLGTEAFF. CDR3 in DNA: TGTGCCTGGACCGTTCGTTTCCTCGGCACTGAAGCTTTCTTT. The variable domain in full, completed from reference TRBV30 and TRBJ1-1, reads SQTIHQWPATLVQPVGSPLSLECTVEGTSNPNLYWYRQAAGRGLQLLFYSVGIGQISSEVPQNLSASRPQDRQFILSSKKLLLSDSGFYLCAWTVRFLGTEAFFGQGTRLTVV.

The chain recombines TRBV5-1 with TRBJ2-2, with TRBD2 as a possible D gene (5 bases). Trimming removed 6 bases at V and 3 bases at J, with 18 bases between. The CDR3 consists of 16 residues. CDR1 is SGHRS and CDR2 is YFSETQ in the germline V gene. The CDR3 loop is CASTSPDLLYTGELFF. For the CDR3, the DNA is TGCGCCAGCACCTCACCGGACTTACTCTACACCGGGGAGCTGTTTTTT. The whole variable domain, filled in from reference TRBV5-1 and TRBJ2-2, reads KAGVTQTPRYLIKTRGQQVTLSCSPISGHRSVSWYQQTPGQGLQFLFEYFSETQRNKGNFPGRFSGRQFSNSRSEMNVSTLELGDSALYLCASTSPDLLYTGELFFGEGSRLTVL.

This clone was counted only a few times. The V gene is TRBV10-3, the J gene TRBJ2-2; D is possibly TRBD2 (6 bases). The CDR3 sequence is 15 residues long. Germline assignment: CDR1 ENHRY and CDR2 SYGVKD. Trimming took 7 bases from V and 0 from J, leaving 12 bases between them. The CDR3 spells CAINQGLANTGELFF. The CDR3 nucleotides read TGTGCCATCAACCAGGGACTCGCGAACACCGGGGAGCTGTTTTTT.

For this clone: This CDR3 is also generated by other DNA sequences in the sample. The chain is built from TRBV29-1 and TRBJ1-2, with TRBD1 matching over 7 bases. Germline-derived CDR1 and CDR2 are SQVTM and ANQGSEA. The CDR3 loop spans 16 amino acids. V shed 4 bases, J shed 4 bases, and the junction held 15 bases outside the gene matches. In DNA form, the CDR3 reads TGCAGCGTTGTCAGCCGGGACAGATCGAACGGCTATGGCTACACCTTC. The encoded protein is CSVVSRDRSNGYGYTF.

The rearrangement joins TRBV2 to TRBJ1-1; 10 bases line up with TRBD1. Trimming at V came to 7 bases and at J to 5 bases, leaving 7 bases not matched to a gene. The CDR3 extends over 14 amino acids. Germline V lookup: CDR1 SNHLY, CDR2 FYNNEI. CDR3 DNA: TGTGCCAGCACATATGACAGGGGGCCTACTGAAGCTTTCTTT. Encoded protein: CASTYDRGPTEAFF.

This clone was seen a few times. The rearrangement uses TRBV5-5 and TRBJ1-3, with D unclear. V shed 0 bases and J shed 4 bases, with 8 bases lying between them. CDR3 size: 14 residues. Germline V lookup: CDR1 SGHKS, CDR2 YYEKEE (reference sequence). The CDR3 DNA is TGTGCCAGCAGCTTGGATGCAGGAGGAAACACCATATATTTT. It is translated as CASSLDAGGNTIYF.

The rearrangement uses TRBV6-5 and TRBJ1-6; TRBD1 agrees at 7 bases. From germline, CDR1 is MNHEY and CDR2 SVGAGI. This CDR3 is built from 15 residues. V lost 8 bases, J lost 6 bases, and 10 bases stayed unmatched. The CDR3 DNA follows: TGTGCCAGCTCCCTGTCCGGACAGGTTAATTCACCCCTCCACTTT. Residues: CASSLSGQVNSPLHF.

The rearrangement joins TRBV5-1 to TRBJ1-2, with 8 positions matching TRBD1. The V gene's germline CDR1 is SGHRS and CDR2 YFSETQ. V trimming: 0 bases; J trimming: 13 bases; junction bases outside the gene matches: 5. This CDR3 spans 12 amino acids. The CDR3 loop is CASSLGQGYSTF. CDR3 bases: TGCGCCAGCAGCTTGGGACAGGGGTACTCCACCTTC.

The chain joins TRBV29-1 to TRBJ1-1; 7 nucleotides align to TRBD1. The CDR3 consists of 13 residues. The V gene's germline CDR1 is SQVTM and CDR2 ANQGSEA. The V segment lost 7 bases and the J segment 1 base; nucleotides outside the gene matches: 6. CDR3 region: CSAEGQTNTEAFF. In DNA form, the CDR3 reads TGCAGCGCCGAGGGACAGACGAACACTGAAGCTTTCTTT.

The chain employs TRBV7-3 and TRBJ2-7; TRBD1 aligns across 9 bases. The V gene's germline CDR1 is SGHTA and CDR2 FQGTGA. The CDR3 contains 16 residues. The V and J ends lost 5 bases and 5 bases, in that order; junction bases with no gene match: 13. DNA for the CDR3: TGTGCCAGCAGCCCAGGACAGGGGACGGGGGTCCACGAGCAGTACTTC. It codes for CASSPGQGTGVHEQYF.

The chain couples TRBV7-2 to TRBJ2-5, with a possible D match to TRBD2 (7 bases). This CDR3 region has 14 residues. V was shortened by 6 bases and J by 6 bases, with 17 bases between the two germline ends. CDR1 SGHTA and CDR2 FQGNSA come from the germline V gene. DNA of the CDR3: TGTGCCAGCAGTCGAGGGGGGGGCGGAAAGACCCAGTACTTC. Encoded protein: CASSRGGGGKTQYF.

The rearrangement joins TRBV18 to TRBJ2-2; 7 bases fit TRBD2. The V gene's germline CDR1 is KGHSH and CDR2 LQKENI. Trimming at V came to 6 bases and at J to 1 base, leaving 8 bases not matched to a gene. The CDR3 has 16 residues. The DNA for the CDR3 is TGTGCCAGCTCTCGCACTAGCGCGATGAACACCGGGGAGCTGTTTTTT. Translation: CASSRTSAMNTGELFF.

J is TRBJ2-3 and V is TRBV5-6; D may be TRBD2 (6 bases). This CDR3 comprises 12 residues. Trimming took off 9 bases at V and 3 bases at J, with 11 bases between the two ends. Germline CDR1 and CDR2: SGHDT and YYEEEE. CDR3 DNA: TGTGCCATGGGACGGGGGACAGATACGCAGTATTTT. Translated: CAMGRGTDTQYF. Complete variable domain (other parts from reference TRBV5-6 and TRBJ2-3): DAGVTQSPTHLIKTRGQQVTLRCSPKSGHDTVSWYQQALGQGPQFIFQYYEEEERQRGNFPDRFSGHQFPNYSSELNVNALLLGDSALYLCAMGRGTDTQYFGPGTRLTVL.

A word on this clone: A read error may account for a junction end that differs from germline. V is TRBV7-9 and J is TRBJ1-1; D is unresolved. This CDR3 has 12 amino acids. Germline V CDR1 and CDR2: SEHNR, FQNEAQ (reference sequence). The CDR3 sequence is CSSSPTYTEAFF. CDR3 in DNA: TGTTCCAGCAGCCCAACATACACTGAAGCTTTCTTT. The full variable domain, rest sourced from reference TRBV7-9 and TRBJ1-1, is DTGVSQNPRHKITKRGQNVTFRCDPISEHNRLYWYRQTLGQGPEFLTYFQNEAQLEKSRLLSDRFSAERPKGSFSTLEIQRTEQGDSAMYLCSSSPTYTEAFFGQGTRLTVV.